This T cell receptor beta chain was found in a study of cytomegalovirus exposure and HLA in healthy donors. Overall study context: The study's early data release held approximately 91 million unique TCRs from HLA-typed donors. Study-wide findings and caveats: Sequencing depth across donors, presence/absence analyses assumed, was roughly uniform. In vitro, a few CMV-associated chains proved specific for CMV antigens.

In regard to this clone: Its target is not known.

V was shortened by 6 bases and J by 6 bases, with 22 bases between the two germline ends. CDR3 length equals 16 residues. Germline V gene data show CDR1 as MDHEN and CDR2 as SYDVKM. The PCR was carried out with 60 Vbeta primers and 13 Jbeta primers. The repertoire was sequenced with immunoSEQ multiplex PCR; TCRdb's copy has only in-frame clones and lacks some. The data show around 150,000 clones, around three quarters seen once. The gene calls are TRBV28 and TRBJ2-3, with D possibly matching TRBD2 (5 bases). The receptor's source is a middle-aged man in good health and CMV-seronegative. Sequences were obtained from PBMCs. The CDR3 nucleotides read TGTGCCAGCAGCTCTAAAATGGACTCCTCCCGGGATACGCAGTATTTT. The encoded protein is CASSSKMDSSRDTQYF. Filled out from reference TRBV28 and TRBJ2-3, the complete variable domain reads DVKVTQSSRYLVKRTGEKVFLECVQDMDHENMFWYRQDPGLGLRLIYFSYDVKMKEKGDIPEGYSVSREKKERFSLILESASTNQTSMYLCASSSKMDSSRDTQYFGPGTRLTVL.